A single sample is the source of the 13 T cell receptor beta chains below, sequenced in a study of blood T cell repertoires in COVID-19. Clones were sequenced by immunoSEQ multiplex PCR, and TCRdb holds only the in-frame ones, with some missing. The sample shows roughly 230,000 clones, roughly 84% of them seen only once. What was sequenced was peripheral blood. The receptors originated from a man in his forties or fifties with active or convalescent COVID-19.

This clone appeared a few times. The chain carries TRBV7-3 and TRBJ2-3; 7 bases are shared with TRBD2. CDR1 and CDR2 from the germline V gene are SGHTA and FQGTGA. The CDR3 loop spans 15 amino acids. V shed 2 bases, J shed 1 base, and the junction held 3 bases outside the gene matches. The CDR3 protein is CASSLALAGTDTQYF. The CDR3 DNA sequence: TGTGCCAGCAGCTTAGCGCTAGCGGGCACAGATACGCAGTATTTT.

V gene TRBV6-5 combines with J gene TRBJ2-6; D is undetermined. V shed 1 base and J shed 2 bases, with 9 bases lying between them. The length of the CDR3 is 16 residues. CDR1 MNHEY and CDR2 SVGAGI come from the germline V gene. As DNA, the CDR3 is TGTGCCAGCAGTTACTGGGTCGGAGCTGGGGCCAACGTCCTGACTTTC. This codes for CASSYWVGAGANVLTF.

This clone was observed at least ten times. The chain carries TRBV7-9 and TRBJ2-7; maybe TRBD1 (5 bases). The CDR3 spans 13 residues. The germline CDR1 and CDR2 sequences are SEHNR and FQNEAQ (reference sequence). With 3 bases removed from V and 5 bases from J, the gap between germline ends came to 11 bases. The CDR3 nucleotides are TGTGCCAGCAGCTTTCAGGGTAAGGACGAGCAGTACTTC. As protein: CASSFQGKDEQYF.

The chain links TRBV29-1 to TRBJ1-4; D is possibly TRBD1 (5 bases). The length of the CDR3 is 14 residues. V gave up 6 bases and J gave up 5 bases, with 16 bases separating them. Germline V CDR1 and CDR2: SQVTM, ANQGSEA. As DNA, the CDR3 is TGCAGCGTGGGGGGTTCGGGACTAAATGAAAAACTGTTTTTT. Translation: CSVGGSGLNEKLFF.

The V call is TRBV30, the J call TRBJ1-1, with no clear D. V lost 0 bases to trimming and J lost 8 bases, with 10 bases between them. Germline-derived CDR1 and CDR2 are GTSNPN and SVGIG (reference sequence). The CDR3 has 12 amino acids. CDR3 coding DNA: TGTGCCTGGAGTGTCGAGAACAGAGAAGCTTTCTTT. Amino acid sequence: CAWSVENREAFF.

The J gene is TRBJ1-2, the V gene TRBV2; D is ambiguous. Germline V gives CDR1 SNHLY, CDR2 FYNNEI. V gave up 4 bases and J gave up 8 bases, with 11 bases separating them. This CDR3 is built from 12 residues. The DNA of the CDR3 is TGTGCCAGCAGTGTCATAGGAGTGGGCTACACCTTC. Protein product: CASSVIGVGYTF. The entire variable domain, with the rest obtained from reference TRBV2 and TRBJ1-2, is as follows: EPEVTQTPSHQVTQMGQEVILRCVPISNHLYFYWYRQILGQKVEFLVSFYNNEISEKSEIFDDQFSVERPDGSNFTLKIRSTKLEDSAMYFCASSVIGVGYTFGSGTRLTVV.

The rearrangement links TRBV6-6 to TRBJ1-5; 12 bases match TRBD1. CDR3 size: 16 residues. J was trimmed by 7 bases and V by 2 bases; bases with no gene match: 6. CDR1 is MNHNY, CDR2 SVGAGI, per germline (reference sequence). CDR3 bases: TGTGCCAGCAGTTACGAGGGACAGGGGGCTAAACAGCCCCAGCATTTT. It is translated as CASSYEGQGAKQPQHF.

The chain employs TRBV19 and TRBJ2-3; D not certain. The ends were cut back, 2 bases at V and 0 bases at J, with 6 bases in the middle. Germline CDR1 reads LNHDA; CDR2 reads SQIVND (reference sequence). The CDR3 consists of 14 residues. CDR3 sequence: CASSILGSTDTQYF. As DNA, the CDR3 is TGTGCCAGTAGTATACTAGGTAGCACAGATACGCAGTATTTT.

The chain has TRBV7-8 and TRBJ2-7, with TRBD1 matching 7 bases. V gave up 5 bases and J gave up 7 bases; unmatched junction bases: 8. The CDR3 extends over 13 amino acids. Germline CDR1 and CDR2: SGHVS and FQNEAQ. CDR3 bases: TGTGCCAGCAGCCGCGGACAGGCGAGGGAGCAGTACTTC. Its protein is CASSRGQAREQYF.

The rearrangement links TRBV5-1 to TRBJ1-4; D perhaps matches TRBD1 (5 bases). Germline lookup yields CDR1 SGHRS and CDR2 YFSETQ. The CDR3 totals 16 residues. V shed 4 bases and J shed 4 bases, with 17 bases lying between them. CDR3 amino acids: CASSRDPGLHNEKLFF. The CDR3 nucleotides read TGCGCCAGCAGCCGGGACCCGGGACTCCATAATGAAAAACTGTTTTTT.

This sequence joins TRBV28 and TRBJ1-2; TRBD1 might be the D (5 bases). This CDR3 contains 11 residues. V dropped 2 bases and J dropped 14 bases, with 12 bases sitting between them. The germline V gene has CDR1 MDHEN and CDR2 SYDVKM. The CDR3 spells CASSLTRYRTF. Written as DNA, the CDR3 is TGTGCCAGCAGTTTAACGCGGTACAGGACCTTC.

The chain has TRBV4-2 and TRBJ1-2; no clear D gene. CDR1 LGHNA and CDR2 YNFKEQ come from the germline V gene. V shed 0 bases and J shed 2 bases, with 7 bases lying between them. The CDR3 runs 14 residues. The CDR3, as DNA: TGTGCCAGCAGCCAAGAGAACAGAAACTATGGCTACACCTTC. This sequence encodes CASSQENRNYGYTF.

The chain is built from TRBV2 and TRBJ1-5; no firm D call. The germline V gene has CDR1 SNHLY and CDR2 FYNNEI. The CDR3 runs to 14 residues. V was shortened by 1 base and J by 7 bases, with 11 bases between the two germline ends. The CDR3 loop reads CASSEGQVGQPQHF. The CDR3 coding sequence is TGTGCCAGCAGTGAAGGGCAAGTTGGCCAGCCCCAGCATTTT.